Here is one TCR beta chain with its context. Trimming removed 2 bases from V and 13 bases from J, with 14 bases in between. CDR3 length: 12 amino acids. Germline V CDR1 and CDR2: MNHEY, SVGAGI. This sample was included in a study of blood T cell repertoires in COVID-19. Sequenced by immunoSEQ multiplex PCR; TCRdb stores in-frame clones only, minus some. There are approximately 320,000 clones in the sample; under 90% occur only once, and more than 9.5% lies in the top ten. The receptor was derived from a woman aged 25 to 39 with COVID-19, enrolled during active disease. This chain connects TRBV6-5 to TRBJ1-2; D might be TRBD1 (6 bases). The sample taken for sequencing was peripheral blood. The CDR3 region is CASSYRGGGCTF. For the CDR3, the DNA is TGTGCCAGCAGTTACAGGGGAGGGGGTTGCACCTTC.